This passage covers 10 T cell receptor beta chains from one sample sequenced in a study of naive and memory T cell subsets. The beta constant-region primer was an equimolar mix of two oligonucleotides covering TRBC1 and TRBC2. TCRdb itself ran the UMI-ligation and nested PCR reads through MiXCR, one entry per CDR3 protein. The sample includes 120,000 to 150,000 distinct CDR3 sequences, over 15% seen only once; the top ten take approximately 0.15%. The sequencing sample was made of naive CD4+ T cells from blood. Receptors originate from a human donor in good health.

This clonotype has just a few counts. The chain uses TRBV24-1 and TRBJ1-2; no clear D. V lost 4 bases and J 4 bases, leaving 9 bases between the germline ends. This CDR3 is 13 amino acids long. Germline V gives CDR1 KGHDR, CDR2 SFDVKD. For the CDR3, the DNA is TGTGCCACCAGTGAGGGGAACGCCTATGGCTACACCTTC. Protein sequence: CATSEGNAYGYTF.

This clonotype has a handful of counts. The chain combines TRBV5-1 with TRBJ2-1; 13 bases fit TRBD2. The CDR3 covers 15 residues. Germline assignment: CDR1 SGHRS and CDR2 YFSETQ. Trimming removed 3 bases from V and 9 bases from J; junction bases left unmatched: 6. CDR3 DNA sequence: TGCGCCAGCAGCTGGACTAGCGGGAGTCTCGGTGAGCAGTTCTTC. Its translation: CASSWTSGSLGEQFF.

There are many counts of this clonotype. The CDR3: CATVATSTGELFF. DNA of the CDR3: TGTGCCACCGTGGCCACTAGCACCGGGGAGCTGTTTTTT. The chain couples TRBV10-3 to TRBJ2-2; D is perhaps TRBD2 (5 bases). The CDR3 sequence is 13 residues long. Germline V gene lookup returns CDR1 ENHRY and CDR2 SYGVKD. V was pared by 10 bases and J by 4 bases, with 13 bases between.

The chain links TRBV5-1 to TRBJ2-3; the D gene is possibly TRBD1 (6 bases). V gave up 4 bases and J gave up 2 bases, with 14 bases separating them. This CDR3 comprises 15 residues. CDR1 is SGHRS, CDR2 YFSETQ, per germline. CDR3 region: CASSPRTGTTDTQYF. DNA of the CDR3: TGCGCCAGCAGCCCACGTACAGGGACCACAGATACGCAGTATTTT.

This chain uses TRBV14 with TRBJ2-2, with 7 bases that match TRBD2. Germline lookup yields CDR1 SGHDN and CDR2 FVKESK. The CDR3 contains 17 residues. Trimming cost V 4 bases and J 5 bases; bases outside gene matches: 13. CDR3 sequence reads: CASSPMFIQRGTGELFF. The CDR3 DNA sequence: TGTGCCAGCAGCCCGATGTTTATCCAGCGGGGAACCGGGGAGCTGTTTTTT.

Only a few counts were recorded for this clonotype. J is TRBJ1-5 and V is TRBV20-1, with D possibly being TRBD1 (5 bases). CDR1 DFQATT and CDR2 SNEGSKA come from the germline V gene (reference sequence). With 6 bases removed from V and 1 base from J, the gap between germline ends came to 10 bases. The CDR3 runs to 13 residues. This CDR3 is CSATGRSNQPQHF. CDR3 sequence (DNA): TGCAGTGCAACGGGACGGAGCAATCAGCCCCAGCATTTT.

The chain recombines TRBV5-4 with TRBJ1-4; TRBD1 might be the D (5 bases). CDR3 length equals 14 residues. Between the trimmed V and J ends, which lost 4 bases and 3 bases, there was a span of 10 bases. Per germline, CDR1 SGHNT and CDR2 YYREEE (reference sequence). CDR3 region: CASSLGGANEKLFF. Here the CDR3 DNA reads TGTGCCAGCAGCCTGGGAGGGGCTAATGAAAAACTGTTTTTT.

The sample holds many counts of this clonotype. This CDR3 reads CASSLLAGSSYEQYF. Written as DNA, the CDR3 is TGCGCCAGCAGCTTACTAGCGGGTAGCTCCTACGAGCAGTACTTC. The chain has TRBV5-1 and TRBJ2-7; 9 bases line up with TRBD2. This CDR3 has 15 residues. Germline CDR1 is SGHRS and CDR2 is YFSETQ. Trimming removed 2 bases from V and 0 bases from J; junction bases left unmatched: 3.

The chain links TRBV12-5 to TRBJ2-3; 8 nucleotides match TRBD1. Germline V CDR1 and CDR2: LGHNT, FRNRAP. The CDR3 runs 15 residues. V dropped 7 bases and J dropped 3; count of bases not matched to a gene: 9. CDR3 amino acids: CASAPGTGRTDTQYF. The CDR3, as DNA: TGTGCTAGTGCCCCCGGGACAGGTCGAACAGATACGCAGTATTTT.

This clonotype was picked up a small number of times. The chain combines TRBV4-3 with TRBJ2-5, with 10 bases lining up with TRBD1. CDR1 LGHNA and CDR2 YSLEER come from the germline V gene. CDR3 size: 15 residues. V lost 4 bases to trimming and J lost 4 bases; unmatched junction nucleotides: 6. The CDR3, as DNA: TGCGCCAGCAGCCCGTACCGGGACAGGGGAGAGACCCAGTACTTC. Translated, it gives CASSPYRDRGETQYF.